This T cell receptor (beta chain) was sequenced for a study of graft-versus-host responses after intestinal transplantation. Study-level results: Peak circulating GvH clone levels were associated with early post-transplant HvG declines.

In regard to this clone: The target antigen is unknown.

V shed 6 bases and J shed 5 bases, with 17 bases lying between them. The CDR3 contains 15 residues. Germline CDR1 is LNHDA and CDR2 is SQIVND (reference sequence). Data came from immunoSEQ multiplex PCR; TCRdb stores just in-frame clones and leaves some out. The sample contains some 150,000 clones, approximately 91% of which appear only once. The clonotype originates from a human donor who received an intestinal transplant. This rearrangement joins TRBV19 to TRBJ1-3; tentatively, D is TRBD1 (5 bases). The material sequenced was unstimulated CD4+ T cells sorted from spleen or lymph node cells, taken before intestinal transplant. The CDR3 sequence is CASSPLGGKRNTIYF. CDR3 sequence (DNA): TGTGCCAGTAGCCCTCTCGGGGGGAAGAGAAACACCATATATTTT.